This T cell receptor (beta chain) was recorded in a study of blood T cell repertoires in COVID-19. On the study more broadly: Sites across the United States, Italy and Spain contributed samples from acute and convalescent COVID-19.

Per the study methods: Reference gene primer amplification gave estimated nucleated cell counts. Method: immunoSEQ multiplex PCR; TCRdb's copy keeps in-frame clones and lacks some. That table gives V, J and clone size, and the DNA gave D and trimming. The sample lists 390,000 or so clones; 80% to 90% were seen once. Recruits, aged roughly 18 to 89 years, lived in some 25 US areas. Sequencing was carried out using PBMCs or T cells enriched from blood (not recorded which). This receptor was identified in a woman aged 45-59 years who had recovered from COVID-19.

The CDR3 coding sequence is TGTGCCAGTAGTAGTCGGGGGGGCCTGAGTGAGCAGTTCTTC. This translates into CASSSRGGLSEQFF. This rearrangement joins TRBV19 to TRBJ2-1, with TRBD2 matching over 8 bases. The ends lost 4 bases at V and 9 bases at J; junction bases unmatched: 8. The germline V gene encodes CDR1 LNHDA and CDR2 SQIVND (reference sequence). The CDR3 runs 14 residues.